This T cell receptor beta chain was observed in a study of metastatic and nonmetastatic thyroid tumors. About the research overall: Repertoires from blood and tumor or nodule tissue of malignant and benign thyroid patients were compared. Points from the study as a whole: It was reported that TCR beta diversity was significantly higher in malignant thyroid tumors than benign nodules, in blood and tumor.

Before thyroid surgery, none of the patients had received any treatment. In the source study's methods: Clinicopathological groups supplied CDR3 differences that were used to build a distant-metastasis classifier for papillary thyroid cancer. With MiXCR, TCRdb reprocessed the PCR reads. For this entry, the V and J calls and clone size follow TCRdb and not the study's own pipeline. Counted here are roughly 20,000 clones, about 17% occurring once; the ten biggest clones make up approximately 2.7%. The V segment lost 7 bases and the J segment 0 bases; nucleotides outside the gene matches: 10. CDR1 and CDR2 (germline): SGHRS, YFSETQ. The CDR3 has 16 amino acids. Worth noting for this clone: The antigen is unknown.

The sequence came from a male donor with papillary thyroid cancer or a benign thyroid nodule (not recorded which). Some clones in this sample may be carry-over from other donors' samples. The rearrangement joins TRBV5-1 to TRBJ1-5; 7 nucleotides agree with TRBD1. Sequenced material: adjacent normal tissue. The CDR3 here is CASGQTGDLSNQPQHF. CDR3 coding DNA: TGCGCCAGCGGTCAAACAGGGGATCTTAGCAATCAGCCCCAGCATTTT.